This T cell receptor beta chain emerged from a study of response to subunit inactivated influenza vaccine. TCRdb independently ran MiXCR on the RT-PCR reads; one entry per CDR3 protein. Of about 170,000 distinct CDR3 sequences listed, about 12% are singletons. Germline V CDR1 and CDR2: SGHAT, FQNNGV. The CDR3 is 17 amino acids. Germline trimming cut 2 bases from V and 1 base from J; bases unmatched to any gene: 9. These data are also associated with another study on T cells expressing NK-cell markers. This second study notes: In generating TCR beta cDNA, 5'RACE template switching with UMIs was used. Cells sorted as CD3+CD56+NKG2C+, CD3+CD56+NKG2C- and CD3+CD56-NKG2C+ T cells supplied the TCR beta repertoires. T cells sorted in several experiments were restricted to alpha-beta TCR T cells by an anti-gamma-delta TCR antibody. The CD3+CD56-NKG2C+ fraction of several donors was also led by these clonotypes.

The TCR originated in a man over 45 who received an inactivated influenza vaccine. This specimen consisted of CD8+ T cells sorted from PBMCs, obtained less than 13 days after vaccination. The chain combines TRBV11-2 with TRBJ2-5, with TRBD1 matching 8 bases. This chain's CDR3 is CASSLFLTGGFQETQYF. For the CDR3, the DNA is TGTGCCAGCAGCTTATTCCTTACAGGGGGGTTCCAAGAGACCCAGTACTTC.